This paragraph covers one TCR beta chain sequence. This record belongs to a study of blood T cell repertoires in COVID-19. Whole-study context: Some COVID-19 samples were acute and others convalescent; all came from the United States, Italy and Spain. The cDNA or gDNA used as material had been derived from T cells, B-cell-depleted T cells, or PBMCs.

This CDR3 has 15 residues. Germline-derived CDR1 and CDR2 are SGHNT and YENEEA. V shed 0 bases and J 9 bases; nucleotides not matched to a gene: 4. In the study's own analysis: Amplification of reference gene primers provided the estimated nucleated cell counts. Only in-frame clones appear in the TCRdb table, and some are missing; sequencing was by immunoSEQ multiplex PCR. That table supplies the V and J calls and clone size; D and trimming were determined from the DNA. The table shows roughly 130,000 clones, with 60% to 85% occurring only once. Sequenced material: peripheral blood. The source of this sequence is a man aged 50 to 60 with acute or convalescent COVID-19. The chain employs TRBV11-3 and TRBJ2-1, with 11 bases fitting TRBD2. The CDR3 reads CASSLDSGGAGEQFF. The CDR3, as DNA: TGTGCCAGCAGCTTAGATAGCGGGGGGGCGGGTGAGCAGTTCTTC.